The 8 T cell receptor beta chains below come from one sample, sequenced in a study of blood T cell repertoires in COVID-19. Generated by immunoSEQ multiplex PCR, the TCRdb table keeps only in-frame clones and is missing some. The sample includes about 250,000 clones, approximately 84% of them seen just once. Sequenced: peripheral blood. These receptors were collected from an older person with COVID-19, enrolled during active disease.

The chain joins TRBV5-4 to TRBJ2-5, with a weak D call TRBD2 (6 bases). The V gene lost 2 bases and the J gene lost 3 bases, with 20 bases spanning the gap. Germline V gene lookup returns CDR1 SGHNT and CDR2 YYREEE (reference sequence). The length of the CDR3 is 17 residues. The CDR3 loop reads CASSLQRAWYAEETQYF. The CDR3 region has the DNA TGTGCCAGCAGCTTACAGCGGGCCTGGTATGCCGAAGAGACCCAGTACTTC.

The chain joins TRBV14 to TRBJ2-5; D unresolved. Germline CDR1 reads SGHDN; CDR2 reads FVKESK. Trimming took 2 bases from V and 4 from J, leaving 8 bases between them. This CDR3 has 13 amino acids. CDR3 bases: TGTGCCAGCAGCCAAATGAGTCGAGAGACCCAGTACTTC. Translation gives CASSQMSRETQYF.

The rearrangement uses TRBV24-1 and TRBJ2-7; possible D gene TRBD2, 6 bases. CDR3 length: 12 residues. Germline V gives CDR1 KGHDR, CDR2 SFDVKD. V lost 4 bases, J lost 6 bases, and 9 bases lay in between. The CDR3 bases are TGTGCCACCAGTGACGGGAGTCTCGAGCAGTACTTC. Its translation: CATSDGSLEQYF.

The gene calls are TRBV7-9 and TRBJ1-2, with TRBD1 matching over 9 bases. This CDR3 is 14 amino acids long. Germline assignment: CDR1 SEHNR and CDR2 FQNEAQ (reference sequence). V dropped 6 bases and J dropped 8; count of bases not matched to a gene: 10. The CDR3 loop reads CASSTPGQGYGYTF. In DNA form, the CDR3 reads TGTGCCAGCAGTACCCCGGGACAGGGATACGGCTACACCTTC.

The chain carries TRBV10-1 and TRBJ2-7; D is ambiguous. The V gene's germline CDR1 is WNHNN and CDR2 SYGVQD (reference sequence). This CDR3 is built from 13 residues. V lost 6 bases and J 3 bases, leaving 12 bases between the germline ends. DNA of the CDR3: TGCGCCAGCAGAGTACAATCATACTACGAGCAGTACTTC. Its translation: CASRVQSYYEQYF.

The chain uses TRBV7-3 and TRBJ2-1, with 16 bases aligning to TRBD2. This CDR3 region has 20 residues. CDR1 and CDR2 (germline): SGHTA, FQGTGA. V was clipped by 5 bases and J by 4 bases; unmatched bases: 14. The CDR3: CASSKNPGLAGGLRYNEQFF. CDR3 DNA sequence: TGTGCCAGCAGCAAGAATCCGGGACTAGCGGGAGGGCTAAGATACAATGAGCAGTTCTTC.

This chain links TRBV5-1 with TRBJ1-1; D remains ambiguous. CDR1 is SGHRS and CDR2 is YFSETQ in the germline V gene. The V and J ends lost 5 bases and 1 base respectively, with 15 bases between them. The CDR3 covers 15 residues. The CDR3 spells CASRPSSGQNTEAFF. The CDR3 DNA is TGCGCCAGCAGACCCAGTTCTGGGCAGAACACTGAAGCTTTCTTT. The full variable domain, in which reference TRBV5-1 and TRBJ1-1 provide the parts outside the CDR3, is KAGVTQTPRYLIKTRGQQVTLSCSPISGHRSVSWYQQTPGQGLQFLFEYFSETQRNKGNFPGRFSGRQFSNSRSEMNVSTLELGDSALYLCASRPSSGQNTEAFFGQGTRLTVV.

CDR3 DNA sequence: TGTGCCAGCAGCAGCCCAATGAAAGGGGGCAATGAGCAGTTCTTC. Translation: CASSSPMKGGNEQFF. The rearrangement links TRBV5-4 to TRBJ2-1, with TRBD1 as a possible D gene (6 bases). The V and J ends lost 4 bases and 6 bases respectively, with 17 bases between them. Looked up from germline, CDR1 is SGHNT and CDR2 is YYREEE (reference sequence). There are 15 residues in the CDR3.